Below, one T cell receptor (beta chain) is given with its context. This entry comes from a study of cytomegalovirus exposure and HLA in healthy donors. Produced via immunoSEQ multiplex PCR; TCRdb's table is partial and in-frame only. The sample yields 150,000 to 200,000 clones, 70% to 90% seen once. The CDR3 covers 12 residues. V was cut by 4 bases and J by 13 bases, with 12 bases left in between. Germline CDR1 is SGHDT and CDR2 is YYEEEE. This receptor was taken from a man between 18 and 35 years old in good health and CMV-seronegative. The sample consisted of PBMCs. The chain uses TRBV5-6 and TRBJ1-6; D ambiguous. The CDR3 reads CASSRLGSPLHF. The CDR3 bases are TGTGCCAGCAGCCGTCTGGGGAGTCCCCTCCACTTT.